Shown below are 31 T cell receptor beta chains from a single sample sequenced in a study of early T cells in non-severe SARS-CoV-2 infection. Each CDR3 protein is one row after TCRdb ran MiXCR on the 5' RACE reads. Of 70,000 to 85,000 distinct CDR3 sequences listed, 5% are singletons. The source material was whole blood, sampled at baseline. Source of these receptors: an adult who was a healthcare worker with PCR-confirmed SARS-CoV-2 infection or an uninfected control (not recorded which).

The sample holds many counts of this clonotype. The J gene is TRBJ2-7, the V gene TRBV7-2; D ambiguous. The CDR3 has 13 residues. Per the germline V gene, CDR1 is SGHTA and CDR2 is FQGNSA. Trimming shortened V by 7 bases and J by 2 bases, and 12 bases separated the two germline ends. CDR3 DNA sequence: TGTGCCAGCACCTCTAGGGTGACCTACGAGCAGTACTTC. The encoded protein is CASTSRVTYEQYF.

This clonotype was detected ten times or more. The chain has TRBV18 and TRBJ2-6, with 7 bases lining up with TRBD1. The CDR3 totals 16 residues. J was trimmed by 0 bases and V by 3 bases; bases with no gene match: 2. Germline CDR1 KGHSH, CDR2 LQKENI. The CDR3 nucleotides read TGTGCCAGCTCACCGGGACAGTCCTCTGGGGCCAACGTCCTGACTTTC. Translation: CASSPGQSSGANVLTF.

This clonotype was seen ten or more times. This sequence joins TRBV5-1 and TRBJ2-1; the D call may be TRBD1 or TRBD2 (5 bases each). Germline CDR1 reads SGHRS; CDR2 reads YFSETQ. The V gene lost 0 bases and the J gene lost 7 bases, with 20 bases spanning the gap. The CDR3 runs 17 residues. Written as DNA, the CDR3 is TGCGCCAGCAGCTTGGCCTTGGGGGAACCCCCGGGGAATGAGCAGTTCTTC. It encodes CASSLALGEPPGNEQFF.

This clonotype was counted many times. The chain has TRBV7-9 and TRBJ1-2; D is perhaps TRBD1 (6 bases). CDR3 length equals 14 residues. CDR1 is SEHNR and CDR2 is FQNEAQ in the germline V gene (reference sequence). Trimming removed 6 bases at V and 3 bases at J, with 14 bases between. The CDR3 loop is CASSNPGTHYGYTF. DNA for the CDR3: TGTGCCAGCAGTAATCCCGGGACACACTATGGCTACACCTTC.

The gene calls are TRBV20-1 and TRBJ2-7, with D hard to call. The CDR3 totals 15 residues. The germline CDR1 and CDR2 sequences are DFQATT and SNEGSKA (reference sequence). Trimming removed 0 bases from V and 3 bases from J, with 15 bases in between. CDR3 loop: CSAREAYTTFYEQYF. Here the CDR3 DNA reads TGCAGTGCTAGAGAGGCGTACACAACCTTCTACGAGCAGTACTTC.

In its sample, this clonotype was seen many times. This sequence joins TRBV27 and TRBJ2-7; TRBD2 agrees at 9 bases. Germline V CDR1 and CDR2: MNHEY, SMNVEV (reference sequence). V dropped 6 bases and J dropped 0; count of bases not matched to a gene: 3. This CDR3 has 14 residues. CDR3 residues: CASSISGSSYEQYF. DNA of the CDR3: TGTGCCAGCAGCATTAGCGGGAGCTCCTACGAGCAGTACTTC.

V and J are TRBV6-6 and TRBJ2-5; 7 bases agree with TRBD1. Trimming took 6 bases from V and 6 from J; bases not matched to a gene: 7. There are 13 residues in the CDR3. Germline CDR1 is MNHNY and CDR2 is SVGAGI (reference sequence). CDR3 coding DNA: TGTGCCAGCAGGCTCGACAGGGCGCAGACCCAGTACTTC. Its translation: CASRLDRAQTQYF.

This clonotype has ten or more counts. The rearrangement joins TRBV7-4 to TRBJ2-1, with 9 bases lining up with TRBD1. V trimming: 5 bases; J trimming: 4 bases; junction bases outside the gene matches: 30. The CDR3 is 23 amino acids. The germline gives CDR1 SGHVT, CDR2 SQSDAQ. CDR3 residues: CASSQARDRVLTFWNWVYNEQFF. CDR3 DNA sequence: TGTGCCAGCAGCCAAGCCCGGGACAGGGTTTTAACTTTTTGGAATTGGGTATACAATGAGCAGTTCTTC.

The chain has TRBV4-1 and TRBJ2-3; D is perhaps TRBD1 or TRBD2 (5 bases each). Trimming removed 1 base from V and 4 bases from J, with 12 bases in between. CDR1 is MGHRA and CDR2 is YSYEKL in the germline V gene. This CDR3 contains 15 residues. In DNA, the CDR3 is TGCGCCAGCAGCCAAGGGTATGGGACCTCAGATACGCAGTATTTT. It encodes CASSQGYGTSDTQYF.

The chain links TRBV6-6 to TRBJ2-7, with no clear D. This CDR3 spans 12 amino acids. Trimming removed 6 bases at V and 3 bases at J, with 9 bases between. The germline gives CDR1 MNHNY, CDR2 SVGAGI (reference sequence). The DNA for the CDR3 is TGTGCCAGCAGCACTGACGACTACGAGCAGTACTTC. It encodes CASSTDDYEQYF.

This chain links TRBV6-6 with TRBJ2-7; 9 bases are a match to TRBD2. V lost 5 bases to trimming and J lost 0 bases; unmatched junction nucleotides: 8. The CDR3 consists of 16 residues. Germline V gene sequence: CDR1 MNHNY, CDR2 SVGAGI (reference sequence). In DNA, the CDR3 is TGTGCCAGCAGTGACAACCGACTAGCGGTCTCCTACGAGCAGTACTTC. Translation gives CASSDNRLAVSYEQYF.

This clonotype has ten or more counts. This chain connects TRBV10-3 to TRBJ2-7; TRBD1 matches at 12 bases. The CDR3 spans 13 residues. Germline V gene data show CDR1 as ENHRY and CDR2 as SYGVKD. The J segment lost 5 bases and the V segment lost 6 bases, leaving 2 bases of the junction unmatched. Here the CDR3 DNA reads TGTGCCATCAGGGGGACAGGGGGCAACGAGCAGTACTTC. Translating it yields CAIRGTGGNEQYF.

Many counts were recorded for this clonotype. The V call is TRBV10-3, the J call TRBJ2-1, with 7 bases aligning to TRBD2. With 5 bases clipped from V and 7 bases from J, the junction kept 11 bases outside the gene matches. The germline V gene has CDR1 ENHRY and CDR2 SYGVKD. The length of the CDR3 is 15 residues. CDR3 protein: CAISPQSGADNEQFF. The DNA for the CDR3 is TGTGCCATCAGTCCGCAGAGCGGGGCCGATAATGAGCAGTTCTTC.

The table lists this clonotype with a count of one. A read error may be the cause here, since a much bigger clone is one base away. The chain employs TRBV5-1 and TRBJ2-7; 7 nucleotides match TRBD2. Per the germline V gene, CDR1 is SGHRS and CDR2 is YFSETQ. J gave up 6 bases and V 10 bases, and 25 bases lay outside the gene matches. This CDR3 is 17 amino acids long. CDR3 loop: CACLLAENYPAAGEQYF. DNA of the CDR3: TGCGCCTGTCTTCTAGCGGAAAACTACCCTGCCGCCGGCGAGCAGTACTTC.

This clonotype was seen at least ten times. The genes are TRBV5-1 and TRBJ1-1; D is ambiguous. Germline lookup yields CDR1 SGHRS and CDR2 YFSETQ. The germline V and J ends were trimmed by 0 bases and 0 bases, with 9 bases remaining between them. CDR3 length: 15 residues. The CDR3 DNA reads TGCGCCAGCAGCTTGGATCCAGGCTTGAACACTGAAGCTTTCTTT. Translation: CASSLDPGLNTEAFF.

This clonotype was counted at least ten times. The rearrangement joins TRBV2 to TRBJ2-2, with 7 bases aligning to TRBD2. Losses at the gene ends were 6 bases for V and 7 bases for J; bases not matched to a gene: 11. Germline-derived CDR1 and CDR2 are SNHLY and FYNNEI. The CDR3 covers 15 residues. The CDR3 DNA reads TGTGCCAGCAGCAAAACTAGCGTTGCCCACGGGGAGCTGTTTTTT. Translated: CASSKTSVAHGELFF.

The chain combines TRBV6-1 with TRBJ2-3; 8 nucleotides line up with TRBD1. Germline CDR1 reads MNHNS; CDR2 reads SASEGT. V trimming: 7 bases; J trimming: 5 bases; junction bases outside the gene matches: 8. The length of the CDR3 is 14 residues. CDR3 sequence reads: CASIRTGTIDTQYF. The CDR3 DNA follows: TGTGCCAGCATCCGGACAGGGACGATAGATACGCAGTATTTT.

This clonotype was recorded a few times. The J gene is TRBJ1-1, the V gene TRBV5-5, with D unresolved. Germline-derived CDR1 and CDR2 are SGHKS and YYEKEE (reference sequence). Trimming removed 4 bases at V and 6 bases at J, with 7 bases between. The CDR3 covers 11 residues. This chain's CDR3 is CASSTRSEAFF. CDR3 nucleotides: TGTGCCAGCAGCACCCGATCTGAAGCTTTCTTT.

This clonotype was counted ten times or more. The chain has TRBV3-1 and TRBJ2-5; D may be TRBD2 (5 bases). Germline lookup yields CDR1 LGHDT and CDR2 YNNKEL (reference sequence). V lost 4 bases, J lost 3 bases, and 15 bases lay in between. The CDR3 loop spans 15 amino acids. The CDR3 reads CASSPPGLREETQYF. CDR3 DNA sequence: TGTGCCAGCAGCCCACCCGGACTTCGGGAAGAGACCCAGTACTTC.

The CDR3 region is CASSIAGPDGDTQYF. The CDR3 coding sequence is TGTGCCAGCAGTATAGCGGGTCCCGATGGGGATACGCAGTATTTT. V usage is TRBV27 and J usage is TRBJ2-3; 7 bases line up with TRBD2. CDR3 length equals 15 residues. With 5 bases clipped from V and 6 bases from J, the junction kept 11 bases outside the gene matches. The germline V gene has CDR1 MNHEY and CDR2 SMNVEV (reference sequence).

About this clonotype: Without the conserved terminal phenylalanine or tryptophan, this CDR3 likely stems from a read error. The DNA is omitted, as the CDR3 cannot be located on it reliably, and the CDR3 follows TCRdb's listing. The chain employs TRBV7-6 and TRBJ2-7; the table assigns TRBD1, which was not confirmed against the DNA. The germline CDR1 and CDR2 sequences are SGHVS and FNYEAQ. Termini included, the CDR3 measures 9 amino acids. The CDR3 is CAPRGQGEL.

This clonotype was seen a handful of times. The rearrangement joins TRBV5-1 to TRBJ2-1; TRBD2 agrees at 15 bases. The CDR3 spans 15 residues. CDR1 and CDR2 from the germline V gene are SGHRS and YFSETQ. J lost 8 bases, V lost 4 bases, and 4 bases had no gene match. In nucleotides, the CDR3 is TGCGCCAGCAGCGGGACTAGCGGGAGGAGGGATGAGCAGTTCTTC. Its translation is CASSGTSGRRDEQFF.

This clonotype was recorded at least ten times. This sequence joins TRBV6-5 and TRBJ2-3; 7 positions match TRBD2. The CDR3 has 15 residues. With V trimmed by 0 bases and J by 4 bases, 4 bases remained unmatched. Per the germline V gene, CDR1 is MNHEY and CDR2 is SVGAGI. The CDR3 region is CASSYSRAGADTQYF. DNA for the CDR3: TGTGCCAGCAGTTACTCGAGGGCGGGAGCAGATACGCAGTATTTT.

There are many counts of this clonotype. The chain links TRBV28 to TRBJ2-7; 7 bases align to TRBD1. This CDR3 comprises 15 residues. The V segment lost 4 bases and the J segment 4 bases; nucleotides outside the gene matches: 10. From germline, CDR1 is MDHEN and CDR2 SYDVKM. CDR3 amino acids: CASSSVDRVKYEQYF. The CDR3 DNA reads as TGTGCCAGCAGTTCCGTAGACAGGGTTAAGTACGAGCAGTACTTC. Full variable domain (missing parts from reference TRBV28 and TRBJ2-7): DVKVTQSSRYLVKRTGEKVFLECVQDMDHENMFWYRQDPGLGLRLIYFSYDVKMKEKGDIPEGYSVSREKKERFSLILESASTNQTSMYLCASSSVDRVKYEQYFGPGTRLTVT.

This clonotype came up a few times. The genes are TRBV29-1 and TRBJ1-2; 9 positions match TRBD1. This CDR3 is built from 12 residues. V shed 6 bases and J 6 bases; nucleotides not matched to a gene: 5. Germline CDR1 reads SQVTM; CDR2 reads ANQGSEA. Written as DNA, the CDR3 is TGCAGCGTCTCCGACAGGGGGGATGGCTACACCTTC. Translated, it gives CSVSDRGDGYTF.

This clonotype has at least ten counts. The rearrangement joins TRBV29-1 to TRBJ2-7; D is undetermined. Trimming pared 8 bases from V and 7 bases from J, leaving 12 bases between. CDR3 size: 10 residues. CDR1 and CDR2 from the germline V gene are SQVTM and ANQGSEA. DNA for the CDR3: TGCAGCATCCAAATGGGGGAGCAGTACTTC. Encoded protein: CSIQMGEQYF.

This clonotype has a count of ten or more. This chain uses TRBV27 with TRBJ2-1, with 10 nucleotides matching TRBD2. This CDR3 spans 15 amino acids. V dropped 3 bases and J dropped 9; count of bases not matched to a gene: 8. Germline CDR1 reads MNHEY; CDR2 reads SMNVEV (reference sequence). The CDR3 region has the DNA TGTGCCAGCAGTTTTACTAGCGGGATAGTTAGTGAGCAGTTCTTC. This codes for CASSFTSGIVSEQFF.

This clonotype showed up just a few times. The chain employs TRBV5-4 and TRBJ2-3; possibly TRBD1 for D (5 bases). The germline V and J ends were trimmed by 1 base and 0 bases, with 9 bases remaining between them. The germline gives CDR1 SGHNT, CDR2 YYREEE (reference sequence). There are 15 residues in the CDR3. The chain's CDR3 is CASSLSRASTDTQYF. The CDR3 DNA reads as TGTGCCAGCAGCTTGTCCAGGGCTAGCACAGATACGCAGTATTTT.

The V and J genes are TRBV23-1 and TRBJ2-1; the D is unclear. TRBV23-1 is assigned to the ORF class and has an uncertain function. The germline V and J ends were trimmed by 0 bases and 7 bases, with 13 bases remaining between them. The CDR3 is 15 amino acids. The CDR3 DNA follows: TGCGCCAGCAGTCAATCGCAACCCAAGAGGAATGAGCAGTTCTTC. Amino acids: CASSQSQPKRNEQFF.

V and J are TRBV20-1 and TRBJ2-1; TRBD2 might be the D (5 bases). Germline loops: CDR1 DFQATT, CDR2 SNEGSKA (reference sequence). The CDR3 extends over 14 amino acids. Trimming took 0 bases from V and 7 from J, leaving 13 bases between them. As DNA, the CDR3 is TGCAGTGCTAGAGATCCGCGGGCCAAGAATGAGCAGTTCTTC. It codes for CSARDPRAKNEQFF.

Ten or more counts support this clonotype. The chain couples TRBV11-2 to TRBJ2-1; no clear D. Germline V CDR1 and CDR2: SGHAT, FQNNGV. The CDR3 has 11 amino acids. Trimming removed 5 bases at V and 10 bases at J, with 9 bases between. This CDR3 is CASSRIMEQFF. CDR3 sequence (DNA): TGTGCCAGCAGCCGCATAATGGAGCAGTTCTTC.